This T cell receptor (beta chain) originates from a study of regulatory T cells in long-lasting Graves disease. Whole-study findings and limits: Persistent Graves' cases showed lower TCR diversity than newly diagnosed cases.

This CDR3 contains 14 residues. The germline gives CDR1 KGHDR, CDR2 SFDVKD. V dropped 4 bases and J dropped 5 bases, with 13 bases sitting between them. Sample time point: persistent/refractory GD, antithyroid drugs over 5 years with positive TRAb. There was RNA extracted from PBMCs, and the TCR library was made from it. Combining iRepertoire HTBI primers with Arm-PCR of CDR3 regions, the authors built TCR beta libraries. TCRdb recomputed calls from the multiplex PCR reads with MiXCR, one row per CDR3 protein. The sample shows more than 300,000 distinct CDR3 sequences, about 20% of them seen only once. This clonotype has ten or more counts. Its antigen is not identified.

The receptor was derived from a female donor with Graves disease. Sequences were derived from peripheral blood mononuclear cells (PBMCs), sampled when the disease was refractory, from a patient treated with antithyroid drugs. The chain uses TRBV24-1 and TRBJ1-2, with D maybe TRBD1 (6 bases). CDR3 bases: TGTGCCACCAGTGACCCCAGGACAGAATATGGCTACACCTTC. As protein: CATSDPRTEYGYTF.